Listed below are T cell receptor beta chains from one sample, sequenced in a study of blood T cell repertoires in COVID-19. Clones were sequenced by immunoSEQ multiplex PCR, and TCRdb holds only the in-frame ones, with some missing. The data show approximately 280,000 clones, 70% to 90% seen once. The material sequenced was peripheral blood. The receptors shown here come from an older woman with acute or convalescent COVID-19. The conserved cysteine and the conserved F or W are not part of the CDR3 here. Fields, in order: V gene, J gene, CDR3 protein.

TRBV12-5	TRBJ2-5	ASVTEGETQY
TRBV4-1	TRBJ2-1	ASSRSPLAGGHNEQF
TRBV11-2	TRBJ2-2	ASSPSVGGGSGELF
TRBV19	TRBJ1-4	ASSTRDRGEKLF
TRBV5-1	TRBJ2-7	ASSPAGTGGNEQY
TRBV27	TRBJ1-2	ASSPTAWAFTGYT
TRBV4-1	TRBJ1-2	ASSPRGTSEPRVLSNGYT
TRBV5-1	TRBJ2-7	ASSLAGRSSYEQY
TRBV27	TRBJ2-7	ASTLYEQY
TRBV10-3	TRBJ1-5	ATRQEWGGRNQPQH
TRBV24-1	TRBJ2-7	ATSDLPQGRPGYEQY
TRBV5-1	TRBJ2-1	ASSLGGGTYNEQF
TRBV5-4	TRBJ2-5	ASSLQGLQRETQY
TRBV18	TRBJ2-7	ASSQVQGRVEQY
TRBV19	TRBJ1-3	ASSTDSGNTIY
TRBV19	TRBJ1-1	ASSTQGGGTEAF
TRBV7-3	TRBJ2-3	ASSLKSVGTALSDTQY
TRBV15	TRBJ1-1	ATSRQGNTEAF
TRBV11-2	TRBJ2-5	ASSDGLPGAQY
TRBV4-2	TRBJ2-3	ASSLLAGGPDTQY
TRBV5-1	TRBJ1-2	ASSLEHLSYGYT
TRBV9	TRBJ1-1	ASSVAGDTEAF
TRBV3-1/TRBV3-2	TRBJ2-7	ASSYRQNYEQY
TRBV18	TRBJ2-1	ASSRGGEYNEQF
TRBV6-1	TRBJ1-1	ASSERDSFSGVNTEAF
TRBV23-1	TRBJ1-1	ASSCLPVGQGGTEAF
TRBV6-5	TRBJ2-5	ASGRRGSFQTQY
TRBV6-5	TRBJ1-5	ATGAVGQPQH
TRBV10-3	TRBJ2-3	AISESLAGRDTQY
TRBV28	TRBJ1-3	ASRTAKNTIY
TRBV2	TRBJ1-6	ASSGVQGPRNSPLH